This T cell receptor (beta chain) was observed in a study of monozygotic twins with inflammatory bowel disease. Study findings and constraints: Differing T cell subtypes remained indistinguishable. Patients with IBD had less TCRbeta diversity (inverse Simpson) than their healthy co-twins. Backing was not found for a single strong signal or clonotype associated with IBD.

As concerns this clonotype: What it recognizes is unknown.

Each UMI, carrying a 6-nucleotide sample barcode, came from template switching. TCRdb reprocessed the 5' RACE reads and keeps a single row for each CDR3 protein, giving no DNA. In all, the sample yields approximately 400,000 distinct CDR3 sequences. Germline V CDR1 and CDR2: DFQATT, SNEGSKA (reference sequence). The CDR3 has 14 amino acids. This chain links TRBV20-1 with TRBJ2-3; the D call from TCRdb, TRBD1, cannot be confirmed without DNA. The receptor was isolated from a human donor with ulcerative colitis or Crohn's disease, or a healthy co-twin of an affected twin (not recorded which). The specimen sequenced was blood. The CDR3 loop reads CSASPPISTDTQYF.